The T cell receptor (beta chain) under discussion was sequenced for a study of T cells expressing NK-cell markers. About the research overall: Just one sequenced donor of eight was HCMV-seronegative, while seven were seropositive. Notes on the study in general: Researchers report these clonotypes also headed the CD3+CD56-NKG2C+ fraction in four donors.

A remark on this clonotype: What it binds is unknown.

TCRdb reprocessed the 5' RACE reads; each CDR3 protein has one entry and no DNA is given. The sample data list about 550,000 distinct CDR3 sequences. This clonotype was sampled from a man between 18 and 29 years old in good health. Sequencing was performed on blood T cells: a sorted CD56 or NKG2C T cell subset, CD4+ or CD8+ T cells, or bulk PBMC T cells (not recorded which).

CDR3 protein: CASSSDRETQYF. This chain joins TRBV5-1 and TRBJ2-5. This CDR3 contains 12 residues. Germline CDR1 is SGHRS and CDR2 is YFSETQ.